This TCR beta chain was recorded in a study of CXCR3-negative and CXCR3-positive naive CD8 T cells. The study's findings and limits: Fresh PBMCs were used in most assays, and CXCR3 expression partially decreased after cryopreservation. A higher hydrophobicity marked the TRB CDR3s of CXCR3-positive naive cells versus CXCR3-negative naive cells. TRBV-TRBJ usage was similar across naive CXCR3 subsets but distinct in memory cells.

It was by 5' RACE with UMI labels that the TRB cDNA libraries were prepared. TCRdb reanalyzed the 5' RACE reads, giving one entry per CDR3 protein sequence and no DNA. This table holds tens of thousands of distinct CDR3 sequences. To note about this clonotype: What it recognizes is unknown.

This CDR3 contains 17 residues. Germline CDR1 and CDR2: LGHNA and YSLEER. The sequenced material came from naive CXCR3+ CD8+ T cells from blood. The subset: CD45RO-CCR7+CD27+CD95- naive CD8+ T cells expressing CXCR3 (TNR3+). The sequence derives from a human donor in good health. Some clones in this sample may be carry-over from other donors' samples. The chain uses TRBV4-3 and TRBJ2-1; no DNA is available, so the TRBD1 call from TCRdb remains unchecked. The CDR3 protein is CASSQVGDRVRNNEQFF.